Each of the 2 T cell receptor beta chains below was sequenced from the same sample in a study of OX40 agonist ivuxolimab in advanced cancers. TCRdb's copy holds only in-frame clones and misses some; the assay was immunoSEQ multiplex PCR. Among more than 85,000 clones listed, around 88% were seen once. The sequences come from CD4+ or CD8+ T cells sorted from blood, collected in a trial of the OX40 agonist ivuxolimab. The receptor source for this set is an adult with an advanced solid tumor such as melanoma, head and neck, liver or kidney cancer.

The chain recombines TRBV7-9 with TRBJ1-1; weak D call: TRBD1 (6 bases). Germline V gene data show CDR1 as SEHNR and CDR2 as FQNEAQ (reference sequence). V dropped 5 bases and J dropped 1 base, with 11 bases sitting between them. The CDR3 loop spans 14 amino acids. This CDR3 reads CASSPKTGNTEAFF. Here the CDR3 DNA reads TGTGCCAGCAGCCCCAAGACAGGGAACACTGAAGCTTTCTTT. Drawing the rest from reference TRBV7-9 and TRBJ1-1, the complete variable domain is DTGVSQNPRHKITKRGQNVTFRCDPISEHNRLYWYRQTLGQGPEFLTYFQNEAQLEKSRLLSDRFSAERPKGSFSTLEIQRTEQGDSAMYLCASSPKTGNTEAFFGQGTRLTVV.

This sequence joins TRBV7-2 and TRBJ2-2; D is unresolved. Germline V CDR1 and CDR2: SGHTA, FQGNSA. This CDR3 has 12 residues. The V end was cut by 5 bases, the J end by 7 bases, with 8 bases between. This CDR3 reads CASSPYGGELFF. Written as DNA, the CDR3 is TGTGCCAGCAGCCCCTACGGCGGGGAGCTGTTTTTT.